This T cell receptor (beta chain) was documented in a study of blood T cell repertoires in COVID-19. In the study overall: Acute and convalescent COVID-19 specimens originated in the United States, Italy and Spain. PBMCs, B-cell-depleted T cells, or T cells provided the cDNA or gDNA that made up the material.

Looked up from germline, CDR1 is LNHDA and CDR2 is SQIVND (reference sequence). The CDR3 contains 16 residues. The V end lost 8 bases, the J end lost 4 bases, and 20 bases lay between the germline ends. Per the original methods: Scientists estimated how many nucleated cells there were by amplifying reference gene primers. Profiled with immunoSEQ multiplex PCR; TCRdb holds only in-frame clones, not every one. V and J calls and clone size are given by that table; D and trimming were obtained from the DNA. The repertoire holds around 140,000 clones, with about 80% as singletons. V gene TRBV19 combines with J gene TRBJ2-2; tentatively, D is TRBD1 (6 bases). The sample taken for sequencing was peripheral blood. The receptor was isolated from a man in his 70s who had recovered from COVID-19. CDR3 bases: TGTGCCAGTCGTTCACGGGGCGAGACAGGCACCGGGGAGCTGTTTTTT. Translating it yields CASRSRGETGTGELFF.